These 8 T cell receptor beta chains were all obtained from the same sample, sequenced in a study of cytomegalovirus exposure and HLA in healthy donors. This PCR relied on a set of 60 Vbeta primers and 13 Jbeta primers. TCRdb's table, derived via immunoSEQ multiplex PCR, lists solely in-frame clones and lacks some. This repertoire shows fewer than 130,000 clones, about 80% found once; its top ten account for approximately 5.3%. The sample comprised PBMCs. These receptors all stem from a female donor in good health and CMV-seropositive.

This sequence joins TRBV18 and TRBJ2-2, with TRBD2 identical over 8 bases. This CDR3 is built from 16 residues. The germline CDR1 and CDR2 sequences are KGHSH and LQKENI. The ends lost 3 bases at V and 7 bases at J; junction bases unmatched: 10. This chain's CDR3 is CASSPPTSGQIGELFF. In DNA, the CDR3 is TGTGCCAGCTCACCGCCCACTAGCGGACAGATCGGGGAGCTGTTTTTT.

The genes are TRBV10-1 and TRBJ1-1; D unresolved. Germline V gene data show CDR1 as WNHNN and CDR2 as SYGVQD (reference sequence). Trimming removed 6 bases at V and 0 bases at J, with 8 bases between. The CDR3 has 13 residues. CDR3 sequence (DNA): TGCGCCAGCAGGATCGACTTGAACACTGAAGCTTTCTTT. The encoded protein is CASRIDLNTEAFF.

V is TRBV7-7 and J is TRBJ2-3; 7 nucleotides align to TRBD1. This CDR3 has 15 residues. Germline CDR1 reads SSHAT; CDR2 reads FNYEAQ (reference sequence). The DNA for the CDR3 is TGTGCTAGCCAACGAGGGACAGCAAGCACAGATACGCAGTATTTT. Translating gives CASQRGTASTDTQYF.

The chain is built from TRBV7-8 and TRBJ1-6, with D possibly TRBD1 on 6 matching bases. V lost 8 bases, J lost 4 bases, and 12 bases lay in between. The CDR3 is made up of 14 amino acids. Per germline, CDR1 SGHVS and CDR2 FQNEAQ. The CDR3 spells CASRRDTYNSPLHF. The CDR3 region has the DNA TGTGCCAGCCGCCGGGACACGTATAATTCACCCCTCCACTTT.

The V and J genes are TRBV11-2 and TRBJ2-1; TRBD2 matches at 7 bases. The V gene's germline CDR1 is SGHAT and CDR2 FQNNGV. The trim removed 5 bases at V and 5 bases at J, leaving 15 bases unmatched. The CDR3 length is 17 residues. DNA for the CDR3: TGTGCCAGCAGCATCTACTGGGGGAGGGGTCAGGACAATGAGCAGTTCTTC. Translated, it gives CASSIYWGRGQDNEQFF.

The chain joins TRBV5-4 to TRBJ2-7; tentative D call: TRBD2 (8 bases). The length of the CDR3 is 16 residues. V gave up 3 bases and J gave up 5 bases, with 21 bases separating them. Germline V gene lookup returns CDR1 SGHNT and CDR2 YYREEE (reference sequence). The CDR3 region has the DNA TGTGCCAGCAGCTCGAAACTAGCGGCAGGGGGGAACGAGCAGTACTTC. Its protein product is CASSSKLAAGGNEQYF.

This rearrangement joins TRBV19 to TRBJ2-7, with a tentative D call TRBD2 (5 bases). Trimming removed 7 bases at V and 4 bases at J, with 17 bases between. The CDR3 is made up of 14 amino acids. Germline lookup yields CDR1 LNHDA and CDR2 SQIVND (reference sequence). Here the CDR3 reads CASKKAGNGYEQYF. CDR3 nucleotides: TGTGCCAGTAAAAAGGCCGGGAACGGTTACGAGCAGTACTTC.

The chain has TRBV9 and TRBJ2-3; 9 nucleotides match TRBD1. V lost 3 bases and J lost 6; bases outside the gene matches: 5. The CDR3 spans 14 residues. Germline assignment: CDR1 SGDLS and CDR2 YYNGEE. CDR3 nucleotide sequence: TGTGCCAGCAGCGCAGGGACAGGGAGCGATACGCAGTATTTT. Translated, it gives CASSAGTGSDTQYF.